The 21 T cell receptor beta chains below were found in one sample sequenced in a study of beta chain features in type 1 diabetes. Study-wide results and limits: Shorter TCRB CDR3s, moderately but significantly so, marked every one of the four CD4+ subsets in Type 1 diabetes patients.

Expressed TCRB transcripts were sequenced after all isolated RNA was converted to cDNA. The data were produced by immunoSEQ multiplex PCR, yet TCRdb's version contains in-frame clones alone and is incomplete. The profile shows 300,000 to 350,000 clones, roughly 13% of them singletons. Their antigen targets remain unknown. The specimen was naive CD4+ T cells from blood. All receptors come from a young woman with type 1 diabetes.

This chain joins TRBV25-1 and TRBJ1-1; unclear D gene. The CDR3 sequence is 13 residues long. Germline V CDR1 and CDR2: MGHDK, SYGVNS. In nucleotides, the CDR3 is TGTGCGTCCCGGGATTCGGGTAACACTGAAGCTTTCTTT. As protein: CASRDSGNTEAFF.

The chain links TRBV30 to TRBJ2-2; perhaps TRBD2 as D (6 bases). Germline assignment: CDR1 GTSNPN and CDR2 SVGIG (reference sequence). V gave up 5 bases and J gave up 2 bases, with 12 bases separating them. The CDR3 extends over 14 amino acids. The CDR3 loop reads CAWAHGTNTGELFF. In DNA form, the CDR3 reads TGTGCCTGGGCCCACGGGACTAACACCGGGGAGCTGTTTTTT.

This clone was counted a few times. The chain joins TRBV7-2 to TRBJ1-2; 8 bases match TRBD1. CDR3 size: 14 residues. The J segment lost 8 bases and the V segment lost 4 bases, leaving 9 bases of the junction unmatched. Germline CDR1 reads SGHTA; CDR2 reads FQGNSA. The chain's CDR3 is CASSYAQGGRGYTF. CDR3 bases: TGTGCCAGCAGCTACGCACAGGGGGGCCGAGGCTACACCTTC.

In this sample, this clone turned up a few times. The V gene is TRBV7-2, the J gene TRBJ2-2; no clear D gene. Germline assignment: CDR1 SGHTA and CDR2 FQGNSA. Between the trimmed V and J ends, which lost 0 bases and 6 bases, there was a span of 8 bases. The CDR3 has 14 residues. CDR3 residues: CASSLAAGAGELFF. DNA for the CDR3: TGTGCCAGCAGCTTAGCGGCTGGAGCCGGGGAGCTGTTTTTT.

The rearrangement joins TRBV30 to TRBJ1-2; TRBD1 might be the D (5 bases). Trimming took off 0 bases at V and 6 bases at J, with 11 bases between the two ends. Germline loops: CDR1 GTSNPN, CDR2 SVGIG (reference sequence). The CDR3 has 13 amino acids. The CDR3 loop reads CAWSVRAGNGYTF. CDR3 DNA sequence: TGTGCCTGGAGTGTACGGGCAGGGAATGGCTACACCTTC.

This clone came up a few times. The V gene is TRBV18, the J gene TRBJ1-1; the match to TRBD1 covers 7 bases. CDR3 length: 16 residues. Germline trimming cut 4 bases from V and 2 bases from J; bases unmatched to any gene: 10. CDR1 KGHSH and CDR2 LQKENI come from the germline V gene. The CDR3 region has the DNA TGTGCCAGCTCACTAAGACCGGGACAGCTAAACACTGAAGCTTTCTTT. This gives the protein CASSLRPGQLNTEAFF.

The rearrangement uses TRBV15 and TRBJ2-3; TRBD2 aligns across 8 bases. J lost 1 base, V lost 1 base, and 1 base had no gene match. Per germline, CDR1 LNHNV and CDR2 YYDKDF (reference sequence). This CDR3 has 15 residues. CDR3 loop: CATSRGSGGTDTQYF. In nucleotides, the CDR3 is TGTGCCACCAGCAGAGGTAGCGGGGGCACAGATACGCAGTATTTT.

This clone appeared a few times. CDR3 sequence: CATSRDIPRALHNEQFF. CDR3 sequence (DNA): TGTGCCACCAGCAGAGATATCCCCAGGGCCCTTCACAATGAGCAGTTCTTC. V is TRBV15 and J is TRBJ2-1; maybe TRBD1 (5 bases). Germline values: CDR1 LNHNV, CDR2 YYDKDF (reference sequence). The CDR3 runs to 17 residues. Between the trimmed V and J ends, which lost 0 bases and 5 bases, there was a span of 17 bases.

This chain joins TRBV30 and TRBJ2-7; weak D call: TRBD1 (5 bases). Germline V CDR1 and CDR2: GTSNPN, SVGIG (reference sequence). The CDR3 contains 12 residues. V lost 4 bases and J lost 6, with 13 bases in between. CDR3 sequence reads: CAWNRGKTEQYF. For the CDR3, the DNA is TGTGCCTGGAATAGGGGCAAGACCGAGCAGTACTTC.

V is TRBV16 and J is TRBJ2-2; TRBD2 matches 11 bases. Trimming cost V 7 bases and J 2 bases; bases outside gene matches: 6. CDR1 is KGHSY and CDR2 is FQNENV in the germline V gene. The length of the CDR3 is 16 residues. CDR3 sequence (DNA): TGTGCCAGCACAAACGGACTAGCGGGTAACACCGGGGAGCTGTTTTTT. Translation: CASTNGLAGNTGELFF.

The CDR3 protein is CASSRTGHNEQFF. DNA of the CDR3: TGTGCCAGCAGCCGGACTGGTCACAATGAGCAGTTCTTC. This chain links TRBV7-3 with TRBJ2-1; weak D call: TRBD2 (5 bases). The CDR3 is made up of 13 amino acids. The ends were cut back, 5 bases at V and 5 bases at J, with 10 bases in the middle. CDR1 and CDR2 from the germline V gene are SGHTA and FQGTGA.

This sequence joins TRBV2 and TRBJ2-3, with TRBD1 identical over 7 bases. Trimming cost V 11 bases and J 4 bases; bases outside gene matches: 12. Germline loops: CDR1 SNHLY, CDR2 FYNNEI. The CDR3 loop spans 14 amino acids. The CDR3 reads CAVAKQTGADTQYF. The DNA for the CDR3 is TGTGCCGTAGCAAAGCAAACAGGGGCAGATACGCAGTATTTT.

The J gene is TRBJ2-7, the V gene TRBV4-1; 9 bases agree with TRBD2. J was trimmed by 2 bases and V by 3 bases; bases with no gene match: 8. Germline V gene lookup returns CDR1 MGHRA and CDR2 YSYEKL. This CDR3 region has 16 residues. CDR3 sequence reads: CASSHAWTSEAYEQYF. The CDR3 DNA reads TGCGCCAGCAGCCACGCTTGGACTAGCGAAGCCTACGAGCAGTACTTC.

V gene TRBV6-5 combines with J gene TRBJ2-4; TRBD2 matches at 7 bases. The CDR3 is 16 residues long. Unmatched junction bases numbered 2, after V lost 0 bases and J lost 0 bases. Germline loops: CDR1 MNHEY, CDR2 SVGAGI. The CDR3 DNA follows: TGTGCCAGCAGTTACTCGGGGGGGATAGCCAAAAACATTCAGTACTTC. This translates into CASSYSGGIAKNIQYF.

This clone was counted a few times. This sequence joins TRBV7-9 and TRBJ2-5, with TRBD1 matching over 12 bases. Unmatched junction bases numbered 16, after V lost 3 bases and J lost 5 bases. Germline V CDR1 and CDR2: SEHNR, FQNEAQ (reference sequence). The CDR3 covers 19 residues. CDR3 nucleotides: TGTGCCAGCAGCTTGCTCCCCGGGACAGGGGGCGCAGGGAGGGAGACCCAGTACTTC. This codes for CASSLLPGTGGAGRETQYF.

This clone occurred a few times. J is TRBJ2-7 and V is TRBV15; weak D call: TRBD1 (6 bases). With 3 bases removed from V and 5 bases from J, the gap between germline ends came to 11 bases. The CDR3 spans 13 residues. In germline, CDR1 is LNHNV, CDR2 YYDKDF (reference sequence). This CDR3 is CATSRDRGHEQYF. CDR3 bases: TGTGCCACCAGCAGGGACAGAGGACACGAGCAGTACTTC.

This clone came up a few times. DNA for the CDR3: TGCGCCAGCGACAGGGGGTATCTGGACGAGCAGTACTTC. Its translation: CASDRGYLDEQYF. The chain is built from TRBV5-1 and TRBJ2-7, with 9 bases identical to TRBD1. V lost 7 bases and J lost 5; bases outside the gene matches: 7. CDR1 SGHRS and CDR2 YFSETQ come from the germline V gene. The CDR3 spans 13 residues.

J is TRBJ1-3 and V is TRBV18, with TRBD1 matching 7 bases. The CDR3 covers 15 residues. V was clipped by 2 bases and J by 2 bases; unmatched bases: 3. Germline assignment: CDR1 KGHSH and CDR2 LQKENI. CDR3 loop: CASSPTGDTGNTIYF. CDR3 nucleotides: TGTGCCAGCTCACCAACAGGGGATACTGGAAACACCATATATTTT.

The chain employs TRBV7-2 and TRBJ2-7; 7 positions agree with TRBD1. CDR3 size: 16 residues. Germline V gene sequence: CDR1 SGHTA, CDR2 FQGNSA. With 6 bases clipped from V and 2 bases from J, the junction kept 13 bases outside the gene matches. CDR3 amino acids: CASSSRQGWGAYEQYF. CDR3 nucleotides: TGTGCCAGCAGTTCGAGACAGGGTTGGGGCGCCTACGAGCAGTACTTC.

This clone was observed a few times. The CDR3 DNA sequence: TGCAGCGTTGTGTCCGAGGGTCAGCCCCAGCATTTT. Residues: CSVVSEGQPQHF. V gene TRBV29-1 combines with J gene TRBJ1-5; no clear D. The CDR3 sequence is 12 residues long. Trimming shortened V by 4 bases and J by 6 bases, and 10 bases separated the two germline ends. Germline lookup yields CDR1 SQVTM and CDR2 ANQGSEA. The full variable domain, in which reference TRBV29-1 and TRBJ1-5 provide the parts outside the CDR3, is SAVISQKPSRDICQRGTSLTIQCQVDSQVTMMFWYRQQPGQSLTLIATANQGSEATYESGFVIDKFPISRPNLTFSTLTVSNMSPEDSSIYLCSVVSEGQPQHFGDGTRLSIL.

The table lists this clone with a few counts. The genes are TRBV21-1 and TRBJ2-7; the D call TRBD1 from the table was never checked on the DNA. TRBV21-1 counts as a pseudogene. The CDR3 length is 16 residues. The CDR3 is CASSTDSDPPPYEQYV. CDR3 nucleotides: TGTGCCAGCAGCACGGACAGTGATCCCCCCCCGTACGAGCAGTACGTC.